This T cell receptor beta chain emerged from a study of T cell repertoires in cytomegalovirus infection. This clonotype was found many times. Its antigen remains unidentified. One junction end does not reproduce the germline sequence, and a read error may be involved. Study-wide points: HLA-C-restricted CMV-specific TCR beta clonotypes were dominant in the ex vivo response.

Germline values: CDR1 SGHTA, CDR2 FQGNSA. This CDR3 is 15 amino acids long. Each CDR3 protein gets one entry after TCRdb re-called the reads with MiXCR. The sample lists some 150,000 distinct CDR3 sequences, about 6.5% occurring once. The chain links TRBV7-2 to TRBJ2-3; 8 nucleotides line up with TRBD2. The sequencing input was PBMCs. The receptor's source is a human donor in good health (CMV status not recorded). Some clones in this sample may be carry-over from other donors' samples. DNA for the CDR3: TGTGCCAGCAGTTTAGCGGGACACCGCACAGATACGCAGTATTTT. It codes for CASSLAGHRTDTQYF.